The source of this TCR beta chain is a study of T cells in localized non-small cell lung cancer. Findings and limits, study-wide: Since sequencing was restricted to only one region of the tumor, intratumor heterogeneity remains a possibility. Of the tissues analyzed, uninvolved adjacent lung showed maximal T cell clonality, greater than tumor.

TCRdb keeps only in-frame clones here, not all; method: immunoSEQ multiplex PCR. Of under 55,000 clones listed, 60% to 85% are singletons. Germline CDR1 SGHRS, CDR2 YFSETQ. CDR3 length: 15 amino acids. Losses at the gene ends were 5 bases for V and 6 bases for J; bases not matched to a gene: 12. Comment on this clone: Its antigen is unidentified.

Specimen: PBMCs, collected before any cancer treatment. This sequence was found in a woman aged 35 to 70 with stage II lung adenocarcinoma. The rearrangement uses TRBV5-1 and TRBJ1-2, with 8 bases lining up with TRBD1. The CDR3: CASRSRTGKEDGYTF. The CDR3 bases are TGCGCCAGCAGAAGTAGGACAGGGAAGGAGGATGGCTACACCTTC.